The entry below gives a single T cell receptor (beta chain) sequence along with its context. CDR1 is SEHNR, CDR2 FQNEAQ, per germline (reference sequence). The CDR3 length is 16 residues. J gave up 7 bases and V 1 base, and 12 bases lay outside the gene matches. The entry originates in a study of blood T cells in healthy people across ages. Primed by a sample-barcoded 5' primer and a J-beta primer mix, a second PCR proceeded for about 7 to 12 cycles. TCRdb itself ran the 5' RACE reads through MiXCR, one entry per CDR3 protein. The sample has some 640,000 distinct CDR3 sequences, around 48% seen once. Each of the donors had roughly 9.3 milliliters of peripheral blood drawn into EDTA-treated Vacutainer tubes.

This chain links TRBV7-9 with TRBJ2-7; 8 bases line up with TRBD2. Sequences were obtained from blood. This TCR came from a woman aged 60-70 years in good health. The CDR3 coding sequence is TGTGCCAGCAGCTTAGAGGGTACTAGCGGATACAATGAGCAGTACTTC. The encoded protein is CASSLEGTSGYNEQYF.